This T cell receptor (beta chain) derives from a study of HIV-infected children after antiretroviral therapy interruption. Between the trimmed V and J ends, which lost 6 bases and 11 bases, there was a span of 16 bases. This CDR3 is built from 12 residues. Unique molecular identifiers were included in an RNA-based 3' RACE TCR library. TCRdb recomputed calls from the 3' RACE reads with MiXCR, one row per CDR3 protein. The data hold approximately 89,000 distinct CDR3 sequences, with about 7% observed a single time. This clonotype occurred many times. Treatment in this sample: PENTA 11 planned treatment interruption arm or continuous ART arm. Participants had taken at least three-drug ART for at least 24 weeks. Cryopreserved PBMC samples required at least 5 million viable cells.

The chain couples TRBV12-3 or TRBV12-4 to TRBJ1-1; a weak D match, TRBD1 (6 bases). This clonotype was sampled from a pool of human donors with HIV. The input for sequencing was CD45RA+ CD4+ T cells from PBMCs, pooled from several time points, taken from a donor given antiretroviral therapy, either interrupted or continuous. The subset is: naive CD4+ CD45RA+ CD45RO- T cells. In nucleotides, the CDR3 is TGTGCCAGCAGCCCCGGGACACCTTCGGCTTTCTTT. This codes for CASSPGTPSAFF.